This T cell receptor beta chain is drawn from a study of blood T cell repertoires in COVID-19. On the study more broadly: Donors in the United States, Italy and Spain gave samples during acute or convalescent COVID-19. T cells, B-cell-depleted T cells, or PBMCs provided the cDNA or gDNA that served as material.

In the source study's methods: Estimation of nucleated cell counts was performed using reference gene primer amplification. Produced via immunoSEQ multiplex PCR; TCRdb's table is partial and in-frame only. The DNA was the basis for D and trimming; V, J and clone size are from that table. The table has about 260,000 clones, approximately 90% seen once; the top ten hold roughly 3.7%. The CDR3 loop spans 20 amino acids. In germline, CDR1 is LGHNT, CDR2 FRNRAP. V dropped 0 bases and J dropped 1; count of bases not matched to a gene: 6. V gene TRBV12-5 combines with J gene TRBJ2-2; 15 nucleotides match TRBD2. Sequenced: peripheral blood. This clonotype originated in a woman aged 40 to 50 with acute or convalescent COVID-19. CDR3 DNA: TGTGCTAGTGGTTTGGTACTTCCGGGACTAGCGGGGGGGAACACCGGGGAGCTGTTTTTT. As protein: CASGLVLPGLAGGNTGELFF.